Listed below are T cell receptor beta chains from one sample, sequenced in a study of human T cells and chemical hapten exposure. TCRdb reprocessed the RACE reads with MiXCR, giving one entry per CDR3 protein. The repertoire consists of around 57,000 distinct CDR3 sequences, with 11% occurring once and the leading ten covering about 1.8%. The material sequenced was whole blood, taken in connection with sensitization to the hapten diphenylcyclopropenone (DPC). The source is a woman between 35 and 50 years old with alopecia areata. Some clones in this sample may be carry-over from other donors' samples. CDR3s include the opening cysteine and the closing phenylalanine or tryptophan. D genes are given only for firm matches. Expanded clones get a size class; other rows say once, few or many, or leave the size out.

j_call | d_call | v_call | clone_size | cdr3_nt | cdr3_aa
TRBJ2-3 | NA | TRBV19 | NA | TGTGCCAGTAGTCAAGACAGAAGCTCCTCTCCTGGGGCAGATACGCAGTATTTT | CASSQDRSSSPGADTQYF
TRBJ1-5 | NA | TRBV4-2 | many | TGTGCCATGCCGATTCAGGTCCAGCCCCAGCATTTT | CAMPIQVQPQHF
TRBJ2-4 | NA | TRBV19 | few | TGTGCCATTTCAGGGGACAACATTCAGTACTTC | CAISGDNIQYF
TRBJ2-6 | NA | TRBV7-9 | NA | TGTGCCAGCAGCTCTATACAGGCCCTAGGGGCCAACGTCCTGACTTTC | CASSSIQALGANVLTF
TRBJ1-1 | NA | TRBV6-4 | NA | TGTGCCAGCAGTCGGAGGGGGAGAATTACAGGGCAGGACACTGAAGCTTTCTTT | CASSRRGRITGQDTEAFF
TRBJ2-2 | NA | TRBV3-1 | many | TGTGCCAGCAGCCAAGGCGTCAACACCGGGGAGCTGTTTTTT | CASSQGVNTGELFF
TRBJ2-7 | NA | TRBV6-1 | many | TGTGCCAGCAGACTAGTTGAAGAGCAGTACTTC | CASRLVEEQYF
TRBJ1-3 | NA | TRBV4-3 | few | TGCGCCAGCAGCCAAAGGATGGGGGGAAGAGCTGGAAACACCATATATTTT | CASSQRMGGRAGNTIYF
TRBJ2-2 | TRBD2 | TRBV27 | NA | TGTGCCAGCACGGGACTAGCGGTTCACAGTGGGAGTATTTCCGGGGAGCTGTTTTTT | CASTGLAVHSGSISGELFF
TRBJ2-1 | TRBD2 | TRBV4-2 | NA | TGTGCCAGCAGCCAAGATCTGGGGCTAGCGGGGATGTACAATGAGCAGTTCTTC | CASSQDLGLAGMYNEQFF
TRBJ2-6 | NA | TRBV15 | few | TGTGCCACCAGCAGCAGTAAATCTGGGGCCAACGTCCTGACTTTC | CATSSSKSGANVLTF
TRBJ1-2 | NA | TRBV5-6 | NA | TGTGCCAGCAGCTTGGGGGGATACTATGGCTACACCTTC | CASSLGGYYGYTF
TRBJ1-6 | NA | TRBV7-2 | NA | TGTGCCAGCAGCCTTAGAGCTAATTCACCCCTCCACTTT | CASSLRANSPLHF
TRBJ2-1 | TRBD2 | TRBV11-3 | NA | TGTGCCAGCAGCTTAGATGCTAGCGGGGGGTTAAACAATGAGCAGTTCTTC | CASSLDASGGLNNEQFF
TRBJ2-7 | NA | TRBV28 | few | TGTGCCAGCAGTTCCAGTACCTCCGAGCAGTACTTC | CASSSSTSEQYF
TRBJ2-1 | NA | TRBV28 | NA | TGTGCCAGCAGCGTGGGGTTAGCGGTATATGAGCAGTTCTTC | CASSVGLAVYEQFF
TRBJ2-1 | NA | TRBV6-1 | few | TGTGCCAGCAGAGTAACTTTGGGTTTGGGGAATGAGCAGTTCTTC | CASRVTLGLGNEQFF
TRBJ1-6 | NA | TRBV28 | many | TGTGCCAGCAGTTTGGGTACCGGTAATTCACCCCTCCACTTT | CASSLGTGNSPLHF
TRBJ1-4 | NA | TRBV5-5 | NA | TGTGCCAGCAGCATAGGACAGCGAACACAAGCAACTAATGAAAAACTGTTTTTT | CASSIGQRTQATNEKLFF
TRBJ1-6 | TRBD1 | TRBV9 | NA | TGTGCCAGCAGCCCCTTGGACAGGGCGGCTTCACCCCTCCACTTT | CASSPLDRAASPLHF
TRBJ1-6 | NA | TRBV12-5 | many | TGTGCTAGTGGTTTGAGGGCGGCAGGGCAGTGGAACTCCTATAATTCACCCCTCCACTTT | CASGLRAAGQWNSYNSPLHF
TRBJ1-1 | NA | TRBV7-9 | many | TGTGCCAGCAGCTTATCAGGGTATTTGTCTGAAGCTTTCTTT | CASSLSGYLSEAFF
TRBJ1-1 | NA | TRBV2 | many | TGTGCCAGCAAGGACAGACTCCCAATGAACACTGAAGCTTTCTTT | CASKDRLPMNTEAFF
TRBJ2-3 | TRBD2 | TRBV6-5 | few | TGTGCCAGCAGTTACTCTCTGCCTAGCGGGGGGGTTCGGTTCACAGATACGCAGTATTTT | CASSYSLPSGGVRFTDTQYF
TRBJ1-1 | NA | TRBV4-2 | NA | TGTGCCAGCAGCCAATCTACAGGGTTTTCGTCTGAAGCTTTCTTT | CASSQSTGFSSEAFF
TRBJ1-4 | NA | TRBV18 | many | TGTGCCAGCTCACCACCCGGACAGCGAAAACTGTTTTTT | CASSPPGQRKLFF
TRBJ1-3 | NA | TRBV7-8 | NA | TGTGCCAGCAGCTTAGGGGGAGTCTCTGGAAACACCATATATTTT | CASSLGGVSGNTIYF
TRBJ1-1 | NA | TRBV29-1 | NA | TGCAGCGTTGAAGATGGGGAGGGGACTGAAGCTTTCTTT | CSVEDGEGTEAFF
TRBJ2-2 | TRBD2 | TRBV19 | few | TGTGCCAGTAGTATCGGACTAGCGGGGCCCGCGAACACCGGGGAGCTGTTTTTT | CASSIGLAGPANTGELFF
TRBJ1-1 | NA | TRBV7-8 | NA | TGTGCCAGCAGCTTGAGAATCACTGAAGCTTTCTTT | CASSLRITEAFF
TRBJ1-5 | TRBD1 | TRBV19 | NA | TGTGCCAGTAGTGGGACAGGGGGCAATCAGCCCCAGCATTTT | CASSGTGGNQPQHF
TRBJ1-5 | NA | TRBV18 | NA | TGTGCCAGCTCACCAACACAGTCCTATAGCAATCAGCCCCAGCATTTT | CASSPTQSYSNQPQHF
TRBJ1-1 | TRBD1 | TRBV13 | many | TGTGCCAGCAGCACCCGGACAGGGCCCCAGAACACTGAAGCTTTCTTT | CASSTRTGPQNTEAFF
TRBJ1-1 | NA | TRBV15 | NA | TGTGCCACCAGCAGAATCGGTAGGACTGAAGCTTTCTTT | CATSRIGRTEAFF
TRBJ2-3 | NA | TRBV28 | few | TGTGCCAGCAGTTCCCGGGACTGGGGATATACGCAGTATTTT | CASSSRDWGYTQYF
TRBJ2-3 | NA | TRBV28 | NA | TGTGCCACCAAGTCGGGCCCGTCCCAGCATACGCAGTATTTT | CATKSGPSQHTQYF
TRBJ2-3 | TRBD2 | TRBV7-9 | many | TGTGCCAGCAGACTAGCGGGAGTCCGACGCAACACAGATACGCAGTATTTT | CASRLAGVRRNTDTQYF
TRBJ1-2 | NA | TRBV12-3/TRBV12-4 | few | TGTGCCAGCACCCTACCAGGGGCCAACTATGGCTACACCTTC | CASTLPGANYGYTF
TRBJ2-2 | NA | TRBV28 | few | TGTGCCAGCAGTCTACCCCTAGGAAACACCGGGGAGCTGTTTTTT | CASSLPLGNTGELFF
TRBJ1-2 | NA | TRBV7-9 | NA | TGTGCCAGCAGCTCCCACAGGGATTTTAACTATGGCTACACCTTC | CASSSHRDFNYGYTF
TRBJ1-1 | TRBD1 | TRBV18 | many | TGTGCCAGCTCACCTTTCGACAGGGTCCCTGAAGCTTTCTTT | CASSPFDRVPEAFF
TRBJ1-5 | NA | TRBV7-8 | many | TGTGCCAGCAGTGGGATGCGGGGGGCCACCAATCAGCCCCAGCATTTT | CASSGMRGATNQPQHF
TRBJ1-6 | NA | TRBV7-9 | few | TGTGCCAGCAGCTTCTCCCTGGGCACGACACACCTCGAAAATTCACCCCTCCACTTT | CASSFSLGTTHLENSPLHF
TRBJ2-6 | TRBD2 | TRBV5-5 | many | TGTGCCAGCAGCTGGACACGGGAGGCTGGGGCCAACGTCCTGACTTTC | CASSWTREAGANVLTF
TRBJ2-1 | TRBD1 | TRBV2 | few | TGTGCCAGCAGTGAAACAGGGGACGAGTCCTACAATGAGCAGTTCTTC | CASSETGDESYNEQFF
TRBJ2-4 | TRBD2 | TRBV11-2 | NA | TGTGCCAGCAACCCCTTCTTCGGACTAGCGGGGGAAAACATTCAGTACTTC | CASNPFFGLAGENIQYF
TRBJ1-2 | NA | TRBV12-3/TRBV12-4 | few | TGTGCCAGCAGTCAACCCCTGCTAGGACGGGAAGGCTACACCTTC | CASSQPLLGREGYTF
TRBJ1-6 | TRBD1 | TRBV18 | NA | TGTGCCAGCTCGCCGGACAGGGATTCACCCCTCCACTTT | CASSPDRDSPLHF
TRBJ2-7 | TRBD1 | TRBV25-1 | NA | TGTGCCAGCAGTGAAACAGGGACAGGGAAGGACGAGCAGTACTTC | CASSETGTGKDEQYF
TRBJ2-1 | TRBD1 | TRBV3-1 | NA | TGTGCCAGCAGCCAAGGACAGGGGATTCGCAATGAGCAGTTCTTC | CASSQGQGIRNEQFF
TRBJ1-2 | NA | TRBV11-2 | many | TGTGCCAGCAGCCACCGTGGGCAGACTAACTATGGCTACACCTTC | CASSHRGQTNYGYTF
TRBJ2-1 | TRBD2 | TRBV9 | many | TGTGCCAGCAGCCCTCGACTAGCGGGAGATGGGGTGAATGAGCAGTTCTTC | CASSPRLAGDGVNEQFF
TRBJ2-3 | NA | TRBV2 | many | TGTGCCAGCAGTGCGTCAGAGAACGCAGATACGCAGTATTTT | CASSASENADTQYF